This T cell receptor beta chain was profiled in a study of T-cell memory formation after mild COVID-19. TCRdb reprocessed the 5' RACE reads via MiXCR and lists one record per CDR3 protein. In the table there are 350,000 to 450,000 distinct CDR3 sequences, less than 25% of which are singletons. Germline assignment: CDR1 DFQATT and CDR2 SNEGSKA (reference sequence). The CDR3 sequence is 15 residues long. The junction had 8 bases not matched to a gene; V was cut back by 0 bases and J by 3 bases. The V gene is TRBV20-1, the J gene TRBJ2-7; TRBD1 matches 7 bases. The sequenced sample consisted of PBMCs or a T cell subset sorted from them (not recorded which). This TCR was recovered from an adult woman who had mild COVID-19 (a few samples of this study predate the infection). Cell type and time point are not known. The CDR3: CSARDVRTGVYEQYF. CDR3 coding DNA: TGCAGTGCTAGAGATGTCCGGACAGGAGTCTACGAGCAGTACTTC.